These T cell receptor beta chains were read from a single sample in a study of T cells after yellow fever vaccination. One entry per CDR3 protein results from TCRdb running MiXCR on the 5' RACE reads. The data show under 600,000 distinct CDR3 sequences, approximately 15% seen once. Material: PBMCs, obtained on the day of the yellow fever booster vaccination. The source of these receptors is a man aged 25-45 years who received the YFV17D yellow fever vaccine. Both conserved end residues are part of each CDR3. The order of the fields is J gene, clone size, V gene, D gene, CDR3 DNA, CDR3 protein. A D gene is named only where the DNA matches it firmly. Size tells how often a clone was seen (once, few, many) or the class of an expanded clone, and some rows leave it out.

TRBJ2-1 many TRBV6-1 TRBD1 TGTGCCAGCAGTGGTCCCAGGGGGCCAGGGAATGAGCAGTTCTTC CASSGPRGPGNEQFF
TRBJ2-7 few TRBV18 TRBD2 TGTGCCAGCTCACCCGGGAGGCTTGAGCAGTACTTC CASSPGRLEQYF
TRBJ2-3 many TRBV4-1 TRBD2 TGCGCCAGCAGCCAAGAAAAAAGGACTAGCGGGAGTCCTTGGGGGGCAGATACGCAGTATTTT CASSQEKRTSGSPWGADTQYF
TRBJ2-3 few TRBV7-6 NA TGTGCCAGCAGCGCCTATTTGGATACGCAGTATTTT CASSAYLDTQYF
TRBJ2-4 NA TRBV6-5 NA TGTGCCAGCAGTTACTCGAGGGCGGGGAAAAACATTCAGTACTTC CASSYSRAGKNIQYF
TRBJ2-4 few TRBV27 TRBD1 TGTGCCAGCAATGACAGGGAAAAAAACATTCAGTACTTC CASNDREKNIQYF
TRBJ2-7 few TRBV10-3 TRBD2 TGTGCCATCAGTGACTCGGGACTAGCGGGAGAGCAGTACTTC CAISDSGLAGEQYF
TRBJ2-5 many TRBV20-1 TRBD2 TGCAGTGCTAGGGGGACTAGCCGGGAGACCCAGTACTTC CSARGTSRETQYF
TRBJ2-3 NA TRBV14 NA TGTGCCAGCAGCCCCTCTCGCGATTTCACAGATACGCAGTATTTT CASSPSRDFTDTQYF
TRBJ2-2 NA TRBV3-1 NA TGTGCCACCTGCCAAGGCAACAGCTACACCGGGGAGCTGTTTTTT CATCQGNSYTGELFF
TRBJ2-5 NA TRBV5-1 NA TGCGCCAGCAGCTGGCGACAGTATAAAGAGACCCAGTACTTC CASSWRQYKETQYF
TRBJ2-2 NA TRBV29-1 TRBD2 TGCAGCGTTCATGGGACTAGCGGCTACACCGGGGAGCTGTTTTTT CSVHGTSGYTGELFF
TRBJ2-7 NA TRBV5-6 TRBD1 TGTGCCAGCAGCCCGCTGGACAGGGCTGGGGGCGAGCAGTACTTC CASSPLDRAGGEQYF
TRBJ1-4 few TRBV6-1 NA TGTGCCAGCACCCTTGGGGGAGCAACTAATGAAAAACTGTTTTTT CASTLGGATNEKLFF
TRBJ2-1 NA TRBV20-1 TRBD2 TGCAGTGCTAGTATGAGCGGGAGGTTGGATGAGCAGTTCTTC CSASMSGRLDEQFF
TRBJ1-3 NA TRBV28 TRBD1 TGTGCCAGCAGTTTCCCGAGGACAGGGGCCTTCTCTGGAAACACCATATATTTT CASSFPRTGAFSGNTIYF
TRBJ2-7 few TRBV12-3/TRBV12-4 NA TGTGCCAGCAGTTATAGGGACACCACCTACGAGCAGTACTTC CASSYRDTTYEQYF
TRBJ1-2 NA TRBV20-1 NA TGCAGTGCTACGGACAGTTTTAACTATGGCTACACCTTC CSATDSFNYGYTF
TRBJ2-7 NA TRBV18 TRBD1 TGTGCCAGCTCAAACCGGGACAGGGGTGGCTACGAGCAGTACTTC CASSNRDRGGYEQYF
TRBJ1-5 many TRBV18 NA TGTGCCAGCTCACCCCAAAACGGGGTCGGAGGCAATCAGCCCCAGCATTTT CASSPQNGVGGNQPQHF
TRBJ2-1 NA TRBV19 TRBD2 TGTGCCAGTAGTCTGAGTAGCGGGCCATACAATGAGCAGTTCTTC CASSLSSGPYNEQFF
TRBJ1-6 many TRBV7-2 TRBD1 TGTGCCAGCAGCTTAGGGACAGGGACTAATTCACCCCTCCACTTT CASSLGTGTNSPLHF
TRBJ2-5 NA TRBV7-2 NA TGTGCCAGCAGCTTAACAGGTCCTAGAGAGACCCAGTACTTC CASSLTGPRETQYF
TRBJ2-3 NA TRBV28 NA TGTGCCAGCAGTTTGACCCCCACAGATACGCAGTATTTT CASSLTPTDTQYF
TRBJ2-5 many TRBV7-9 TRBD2 TGTGCCAGCAGTTTAGCGGGAGCAGGAGAGACCCAGTACTTC CASSLAGAGETQYF
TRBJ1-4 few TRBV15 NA TGTGCCACCAGAAGTGGTACGGGGGCTAATGAAAAACTGTTTTTT CATRSGTGANEKLFF
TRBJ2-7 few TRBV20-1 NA TGCAGTGCAACCGAGAGGTCCTACGAGCAGTACTTC CSATERSYEQYF